This T cell receptor (beta chain) was retrieved from a study of blood T cell repertoires in COVID-19 (dated by TCRdb to 2019 to 2021). For the study in its entirety: Collaborator samples came from the United States, Italy and Spain and covered acute and convalescent phases of COVID-19. Deeply sampled blood TCRbeta repertoires from subjects exposed to, actively infected with, or recovered from COVID-19 were included in the dataset. The repertoires were released in a freely available public database intended as a resource for research on the immune response to SARS-CoV-2. A de-identified subject ID, COVID-19 status, age in years and sex were almost always included in the sample metadata. Samples were obtained from the ongoing ImmuneRACE study (first 160 participants) and from 1,254 subjects provided by 6 global collaborators. Where available, HLA class I and class II types were taken from metadata supplied by the sample provider and were not determined by assay-based typing. The prospective study material was composed of cDNA or gDNA derived from T cells, B-cell-depleted T cells, or PBMCs. Findings and caveats that apply to the study as a whole: The amount of clinical and demographic metadata varied by source and participant and was provided uncurated.

The immunoSEQ Assay, a bias-controlled multiplex PCR, was used to amplify TCRbeta CDR3 regions from genomic DNA. The paper's processing steps were these. Nucleated cell counts per sample were estimated from amplification of reference gene primers within the assay. Sequence reads were collapsed and filtered to measure the absolute abundance of every unique TCRbeta CDR3 rearrangement. For each sample, productive Simpson clonality was calculated as the square root of Simpson's diversity index over productive rearrangements. The table was pulled from immuneACCESS by TCRdb, which kept in-frame rearrangements only. Such tables lose some clones; where checked, under half of the loss comes from unresolved V genes, and the rest has no known cause. V, J and clone size are those of that table, while D and trimming were read from the DNA. This sample has about 200,000 clones in its table, and roughly 80% of those were observed once. Clones ranked in the top ten supply approximately 5% of the sample.

Concerning this clone itself: Its antigen is unknown. Base-call qualities are not available, and no considerably larger clone is one nucleotide away.

One collaborating source in Seattle enrolled patients while the patients were actively infected and followed the patients over time throughout the course of disease. Each collaborating institution followed its own protocols to collect whole blood in K2EDTA tubes. For TCRbeta analysis, collaborator samples were shipped as frozen whole blood, as isolated PBMCs, or as DNA extracted from either sample type. The receptor was derived from a woman aged 70-85 years with COVID-19, enrolled during active disease. What was sequenced was peripheral blood.

The CDR3 amino acid sequence is: CASSLEGASTDTQYF. The nucleotides read TGCGCCAGCAGCTTGGAGGGAGCTAGCACAGATACGCAGTATTTT. Here the chain combines TRBV5-1 and TRBJ2-3; the D gene is possibly TRBD2, with 5 bases matching. Relative to germline, V is 0 bases shorter and J is 0 bases shorter, with 8 bases between their ends. Sequences SGHRS (CDR1) and YFSETQ (CDR2) are obtained from the germline V gene. The cysteine opens and the phenylalanine closes a CDR3 of 15 amino acids. Only CDR3 DNA is held: 45 bases, read in frame from base 1.